The 28 T cell receptor beta chains reported below all come from one sample, sequenced in a study of cytomegalovirus exposure and HLA in healthy donors. Researchers ran the PCR with 60 Vbeta and 13 Jbeta primers. The method was immunoSEQ multiplex PCR; TCRdb's version includes in-frame clones alone and lacks a portion of them. The sample carries around 180,000 clones, roughly 80% recorded once. The sequencing input was PBMCs. The receptor source for this set is a woman in her 30s in good health and CMV-seropositive.

V is TRBV4-3 and J is TRBJ2-7, with 11 bases fitting TRBD1. V gave up 2 bases and J gave up 2 bases; unmatched junction bases: 5. This CDR3 is 16 amino acids long. The germline gives CDR1 LGHNA, CDR2 YSLEER. The CDR3 DNA reads as TGCGCCAGCAGCCAAACCGGGACAGGGGGAACCTACGAGCAGTACTTC. It yields the protein CASSQTGTGGTYEQYF.

The J gene is TRBJ2-7, the V gene TRBV27, with D unclear. The germline V and J ends were trimmed by 2 bases and 2 bases, with 13 bases remaining between them. The CDR3 extends over 15 amino acids. From germline, CDR1 is MNHEY and CDR2 SMNVEV (reference sequence). The CDR3 DNA follows: TGTGCCAGCAGTTTAATACCAGGTATACCCTACGAGCAGTACTTC. Encoded protein: CASSLIPGIPYEQYF.

This sequence joins TRBV2 and TRBJ2-7, with D unresolved. V lost 2 bases to trimming and J lost 3 bases, with 8 bases between them. CDR1 is SNHLY and CDR2 is FYNNEI in the germline V gene. CDR3 length equals 13 residues. CDR3 amino acids: CASSEWLHYEQYF. The CDR3 region has the DNA TGTGCCAGCAGTGAATGGCTTCACTACGAGCAGTACTTC.

V gene TRBV7-3 combines with J gene TRBJ1-1; D remains ambiguous. Trimming shortened V by 2 bases and J by 4 bases, and 8 bases separated the two germline ends. Per germline, CDR1 SGHTA and CDR2 FQGTGA. This CDR3 comprises 13 residues. The CDR3 sequence: CASSLGGSTEAFF. The CDR3 DNA reads TGTGCCAGCAGCTTAGGTGGGAGCACTGAAGCTTTCTTT.

There are a few counts of this clone. This chain uses TRBV6-6 with TRBJ2-7; 9 bases align to TRBD2. Germline CDR1 MNHNY, CDR2 SVGAGI (reference sequence). The CDR3 length is 14 residues. V lost 5 bases and J lost 2; bases outside the gene matches: 4. The CDR3 sequence: CASSRLAGTYEQYF. The CDR3 nucleotides read TGTGCCAGCAGTCGGCTAGCGGGAACCTACGAGCAGTACTTC.

The chain couples TRBV13 to TRBJ2-3; 7 nucleotides align to TRBD1. V lost 5 bases to trimming and J lost 4 bases; unmatched junction nucleotides: 6. Germline V gene data show CDR1 as PRHDT and CDR2 as FYEKMQ (reference sequence). The CDR3 totals 14 residues. CDR3 sequence (DNA): TGTGCCAGCAGCCCTCCGACAGGGTCAGATACGCAGTATTTT. Protein sequence: CASSPPTGSDTQYF.

The gene calls are TRBV27 and TRBJ1-4; TRBD1 agrees at 10 bases. V shed 6 bases and J 10 bases; nucleotides not matched to a gene: 5. Germline CDR1 MNHEY, CDR2 SMNVEV (reference sequence). This CDR3 is built from 13 residues. CDR3 amino acids: CASSWDRGSKLFF. CDR3 DNA sequence: TGTGCCAGCAGCTGGGACAGGGGCTCAAAACTGTTTTTT.

The chain couples TRBV10-1 to TRBJ2-3; 9 nucleotides line up with TRBD2. The CDR3 length is 15 residues. Germline CDR1 WNHNN, CDR2 SYGVQD (reference sequence). The V and J ends lost 3 bases and 4 bases, in that order; junction bases with no gene match: 5. The CDR3 loop is CASSESRGGADTQYF. The CDR3 bases are TGCGCCAGCAGTGAATCGCGGGGGGGCGCAGATACGCAGTATTTT.

V is TRBV5-1 and J is TRBJ1-1; no clear D gene. V lost 4 bases, J lost 0 bases, and 13 bases lay in between. The germline V gene encodes CDR1 SGHRS and CDR2 YFSETQ. CDR3 length equals 15 residues. CDR3 in DNA: TGCGCCAGCAGCCTAACCCAACAGATGAACACTGAAGCTTTCTTT. Translation gives CASSLTQQMNTEAFF. Full variable domain (rest looked up from reference TRBV5-1 and TRBJ1-1): KAGVTQTPRYLIKTRGQQVTLSCSPISGHRSVSWYQQTPGQGLQFLFEYFSETQRNKGNFPGRFSGRQFSNSRSEMNVSTLELGDSALYLCASSLTQQMNTEAFFGQGTRLTVV.

This clone was recorded a few times. This sequence joins TRBV10-3 and TRBJ1-5; 7 positions match TRBD1. Germline V gives CDR1 ENHRY, CDR2 SYGVKD. This CDR3 has 14 residues. The J segment lost 3 bases and the V segment lost 5 bases, leaving 4 bases of the junction unmatched. The chain's CDR3 is CAISLQGNNQPQHF. The CDR3 region has the DNA TGTGCCATCAGTCTACAGGGGAACAATCAGCCCCAGCATTTT.

The genes are TRBV15 and TRBJ2-5; 15 bases are shared with TRBD2. The V gene end was trimmed by 5 bases and the J gene end by 9 bases; junction bases not matched to a gene: 16. The CDR3 is made up of 18 amino acids. Germline values: CDR1 LNHNV, CDR2 YYDKDF (reference sequence). Here the CDR3 reads CATSVGTSGGRSGWAQYF. DNA for the CDR3: TGTGCCACCAGCGTTGGGACTAGCGGGGGGCGGTCCGGGTGGGCCCAGTACTTC.

This clone was detected a few times. The chain links TRBV6-1 to TRBJ1-2, with unresolved D. V was clipped by 2 bases and J by 5 bases, with 12 bases between them. The length of the CDR3 is 14 residues. In germline, CDR1 is MNHNS, CDR2 SASEGT. The CDR3, as DNA: TGTGCCAGCAGTGAATCGGGTTCCCCGTATGGCTACACCTTC. Encoded protein: CASSESGSPYGYTF.

The chain combines TRBV2 with TRBJ2-5, with TRBD2 matching over 11 bases. Germline CDR1 reads SNHLY; CDR2 reads FYNNEI. J gave up 5 bases and V 6 bases, and 5 bases lay outside the gene matches. CDR3 length: 14 residues. The CDR3 protein is CASRLAGGGETQYF. Here the CDR3 DNA reads TGTGCCAGCAGGCTAGCGGGGGGAGGGGAGACCCAGTACTTC.

The rearrangement joins TRBV11-2 to TRBJ1-2; 9 bases are shared with TRBD1. The CDR3 covers 15 residues. Trimming cost V 5 bases and J 3 bases; bases outside gene matches: 7. Germline V gene sequence: CDR1 SGHAT, CDR2 FQNNGV. CDR3 sequence: CASSNHRGRDYGYTF. CDR3 in DNA: TGTGCCAGCAGCAACCACAGGGGGCGAGACTATGGCTACACCTTC.

The chain combines TRBV5-1 with TRBJ2-2, with 7 bases that match TRBD2. The V segment lost 5 bases and the J segment 7 bases; nucleotides outside the gene matches: 8. This CDR3 spans 14 amino acids. CDR1 and CDR2 from the germline V gene are SGHRS and YFSETQ. CDR3 sequence (DNA): TGCGCCAGCAGTCCTCGACTAGCCGACGGGGAGCTGTTTTTT. Its translation: CASSPRLADGELFF.

The rearrangement uses TRBV2 and TRBJ2-3; 12 bases agree with TRBD2. The germline V gene encodes CDR1 SNHLY and CDR2 FYNNEI. CDR3 length: 15 residues. V gave up 3 bases and J gave up 5 bases; unmatched junction bases: 3. CDR3 amino acids: CASSEELAGGDTQYF. CDR3 bases: TGTGCCAGCAGTGAGGAACTAGCGGGAGGAGATACGCAGTATTTT.

The CDR3 DNA follows: TGTGCCAGCAGCGCTAGGAGGACGAGCACAGATACGCAGTATTTT. Its protein product is CASSARRTSTDTQYF. The V call is TRBV2, the J call TRBJ2-3; possibly TRBD2 for D (5 bases). Trimming took off 6 bases at V and 0 bases at J, with 13 bases between the two ends. The length of the CDR3 is 15 residues. Germline loops: CDR1 SNHLY, CDR2 FYNNEI. Together with reference TRBV2 and TRBJ2-3, the CDR3 gives the full variable domain: EPEVTQTPSHQVTQMGQEVILRCVPISNHLYFYWYRQILGQKVEFLVSFYNNEISEKSEIFDDQFSVERPDGSNFTLKIRSTKLEDSAMYFCASSARRTSTDTQYFGPGTRLTVL.

The rearrangement joins TRBV7-2 to TRBJ2-1; D might be TRBD1 (5 bases). From germline, CDR1 is SGHTA and CDR2 FQGNSA. The CDR3 has 13 residues. Trimming stripped 4 bases from V and 7 bases from J, with 11 bases between. The CDR3, as DNA: TGTGCCAGCAGCTACTTAGGGGTTAATGAGCAGTTCTTC. It is translated as CASSYLGVNEQFF. Looking up the rest from reference TRBV7-2 and TRBJ2-1 gives the full variable domain: GAGVSQSPSNKVTEKGKDVELRCDPISGHTALYWYRQSLGQGLEFLIYFQGNSAPDKSGLPSDRFSAERTGGSVSTLTIQRTQQEDSAVYLCASSYLGVNEQFFGPGTRLTVL.

V is TRBV2 and J is TRBJ2-6; the D is unclear. V was clipped by 7 bases and J by 0 bases, with 10 bases between them. The CDR3 extends over 15 amino acids. Germline CDR1 is SNHLY and CDR2 is FYNNEI. CDR3 bases: TGTGCCAGCAATGGCGGCAGCTCTGGGGCCAACGTCCTGACTTTC. Translated, it gives CASNGGSSGANVLTF.

The DNA for the CDR3 is TGCGCCAGCAGCTTGGCACTAGCGGGACTATACGAGCAGTACTTC. It is translated as CASSLALAGLYEQYF. The chain joins TRBV5-1 to TRBJ2-7; 10 positions match TRBD2. The germline gives CDR1 SGHRS, CDR2 YFSETQ. J was trimmed by 4 bases and V by 0 bases; bases with no gene match: 4. The CDR3 has 15 residues.

The rearrangement links TRBV28 to TRBJ2-7, with 11 bases identical to TRBD2. V gave up 6 bases and J gave up 5 bases; unmatched junction bases: 6. The germline V gene has CDR1 MDHEN and CDR2 SYDVKM. The CDR3 has 14 residues. The CDR3 DNA is TGTGCCAGCAGAATGCCTAGCGGGAGGAACGAGCAGTACTTC. Translation gives CASRMPSGRNEQYF.

The CDR3 loop is CASSLEGHNYGYTF. CDR3 nucleotide sequence: TGTGCCAGCAGCTTAGAGGGACACAACTATGGCTACACCTTC. The rearrangement links TRBV11-1 to TRBJ1-2; possible D gene TRBD1, 6 bases. Germline CDR1 reads SGHAT; CDR2 reads FQDESV (reference sequence). This CDR3 region has 14 residues. Deletions cut 1 base from V and 2 bases from J, with 8 bases between.

This chain connects TRBV28 to TRBJ1-4; TRBD1 agrees at 7 bases. Germline trimming cut 2 bases from V and 7 bases from J; bases unmatched to any gene: 4. The CDR3 has 14 amino acids. The germline gives CDR1 MDHEN, CDR2 SYDVKM. CDR3 loop: CASSLGTESEKLFF. The CDR3 DNA is TGTGCCAGCAGTTTAGGGACAGAGAGTGAAAAACTGTTTTTT.

The rearrangement links TRBV9 to TRBJ1-5; TRBD1 aligns across 9 bases. V dropped 1 base and J dropped 4; count of bases not matched to a gene: 12. Per germline, CDR1 SGDLS and CDR2 YYNGEE. This CDR3 contains 18 residues. The DNA for the CDR3 is TGTGCCAGCAGCGTATCACGACCGGGACAGGGCCGAAATCAGCCCCAGCATTTT. Translated, it gives CASSVSRPGQGRNQPQHF.

V gene TRBV5-4 combines with J gene TRBJ2-7; a possible D gene is TRBD1 (6 bases). Per germline, CDR1 SGHNT and CDR2 YYREEE (reference sequence). V lost 4 bases and J 7 bases, leaving 18 bases between the germline ends. There are 14 residues in the CDR3. The CDR3 reads CASSHRATPYEQYF. The CDR3 region has the DNA TGTGCCAGCAGCCACAGGGCGACCCCATATGAGCAGTACTTC.

The chain is built from TRBV7-9 and TRBJ2-7, with D possibly matching TRBD1 (8 bases). The germline CDR1 and CDR2 sequences are SEHNR and FQNEAQ (reference sequence). There are 14 residues in the CDR3. V dropped 5 bases and J dropped 2 bases, with 13 bases sitting between them. The CDR3 region is CASSPGGQAYEQYF. The CDR3 coding sequence is TGTGCCAGCAGCCCGGGGGGACAGGCCTACGAGCAGTACTTC.

In this sample, this clone turned up a few times. This chain uses TRBV2 with TRBJ1-1; possible D gene TRBD1, 5 bases. The CDR3 has 15 residues. CDR1 SNHLY and CDR2 FYNNEI come from the germline V gene. The DNA for the CDR3 is TGTGTTCTAGTAGAGCAGGGCCGAGGTAACACTGAAGCTTTCTTT. Its translation is CVLVEQGRGNTEAFF.

Only a few counts were recorded for this clone. The chain is built from TRBV4-2 and TRBJ2-6; no clear D. This CDR3 is built from 17 residues. Looked up from germline, CDR1 is LGHNA and CDR2 is YNFKEQ. Trimming stripped 0 bases from V and 0 bases from J, with 9 bases between. The DNA of the CDR3 is TGTGCCAGCAGCCAAGATGGGTGGAGCTCTGGGGCCAACGTCCTGACTTTC. This translates into CASSQDGWSSGANVLTF.